This TCR beta chain derives from a study of shared clonotypes between healthy human individuals. This clone was observed once. The naive CD8 population came from CD45RO-negative cells selected for CCR7, without terminally differentiated effector memory CD45RA+ cells. This CDR3 is built from 16 residues. The V and J ends lost 0 bases and 1 base, in that order; junction bases with no gene match: 2. Per germline, CDR1 MGHRA and CDR2 YSYEKL. The assay was immunoSEQ multiplex PCR, and TCRdb's table has in-frame clones only and misses some. This table has some 2 million clones, just under 95% appearing once.

V is TRBV4-1 and J is TRBJ2-3; 9 bases align to TRBD2. The TCR comes from a man between 18 and 35 years old in good health. The sample taken for sequencing was naive CD8+ T cells sorted from blood. The DNA of the CDR3 is TGCGCCAGCAGCCAAGAGTGGACTAGCGGCACAGATACGCAGTATTTT. Protein sequence: CASSQEWTSGTDTQYF.